This note documents a single T cell receptor beta chain sequence. This entry is derived from a study of regulatory and conventional T cells in RAG deficiency. TCRdb's copy holds only in-frame clones and misses some; the assay was immunoSEQ multiplex PCR. Here the sample spans tens of thousands of clones, 75% to 95% being singletons. Germline V gene lookup returns CDR1 SEHNR and CDR2 FQNEAQ (reference sequence). Trimming left V 1 base short and J 0 bases short, with 9 bases between. The CDR3 is 16 amino acids. Blood CD4+ CD25-high CD127-low regulatory T cells supplied the genomic DNA template. The same data also contributed to another study, on regulatory T cells. Turning to that study: Amplification used 52 TRBV primers and 13 TRBJ primers.

This chain links TRBV7-9 with TRBJ2-2; D could derive from TRBD1 or TRBD2 (5 bases each). The sample was Tregs sorted from blood. This clonotype was obtained from a human donor in good health. DNA for the CDR3: TGTGCCAGCAGCTTAGGGGGCGGGTCGAACACCGGGGAGCTGTTTTTT. This sequence encodes CASSLGGGSNTGELFF. The whole variable domain, remainder taken from reference TRBV7-9 and TRBJ2-2, is DTGVSQNPRHKITKRGQNVTFRCDPISEHNRLYWYRQTLGQGPEFLTYFQNEAQLEKSRLLSDRFSAERPKGSFSTLEIQRTEQGDSAMYLCASSLGGGSNTGELFFGEGSRLTVL.